The source of this TCR beta chain is a study of blood T cells in healthy people across ages. Each donor's blood draw was ten milliliters of peripheral blood. Researchers report isolating at least 6 million PBMCs per sample. Primers used in a second PCR of roughly 6 to 11 cycles were a sample-barcoded 5' primer and a J-beta primer mix. Using its own MiXCR run on the 5' RACE reads, TCRdb lists one record per CDR3 protein. The sample records about 750,000 distinct CDR3 sequences, approximately 55% being singletons. V lost 3 bases to trimming and J lost 0 bases; unmatched junction nucleotides: 1. This CDR3 comprises 15 residues. The germline V gene has CDR1 SEHNR and CDR2 FQNEAQ (reference sequence).

The chain is built from TRBV7-9 and TRBJ2-7; 11 bases map to TRBD2. What was sequenced was blood. The sequence was collected from a man at least 80 years old in good health. CDR3 loop: CASSFSGRGSYEQYF. For the CDR3, the DNA is TGTGCCAGCAGCTTTAGCGGGAGGGGCTCCTACGAGCAGTACTTC.